The clone carrying this T cell receptor (beta chain) came up a few times. Its antigen is as yet unknown. This specimen comes from a study of follicular helper T cells after annual influenza vaccination. Study results and caveats: ICOS+CD38+ cTfh clonality change tracked circulating plasmablast frequency change.

Germline CDR1 and CDR2: GTSNPN and SVGIG (reference sequence). This CDR3 contains 15 residues. V was shortened by 0 bases and J by 5 bases, with 11 bases between the two germline ends. The repertoire was sequenced with immunoSEQ multiplex PCR; TCRdb's copy has only in-frame clones and lacks some. The data hold 9,500 to 15,000 clones, with roughly 80% observed a single time. Time point denoted: 2015-2016 season, pre-vaccination. Vaccine contraindications, substance abuse, HIV/AIDS, active malignancy and active illness excluded donors. Per time point, roughly 35-110 mL of blood was sampled. Non-naive CD4+CXCR5+PD-1+ cTfh were sorted into ICOS+CD38+ and ICOS-CD38- fractions.

This clonotype was sampled from an adult who received the influenza vaccine. Sample: CXCR5+ CD38- circulating T follicular helper cells from blood, taken on the day of influenza vaccination. Documented subset: circulating Tfh, non-naive CD4+CXCR5+PD-1+ (ICOS+CD38+ or ICOS-CD38-). The V call is TRBV30, the J call TRBJ1-6; the D is unclear. The DNA of the CDR3 is TGTGCCTGGAGTGTTGACCTTTGGGATAATTCACCCCTCCACTTT. Translated: CAWSVDLWDNSPLHF.